This T cell receptor (beta chain) appears in the sequencing data of a study of T-cell reconstitution after alpha-beta-depleted transplantation in children. Notes on the study in general: The high TCRbeta diversity at day 60 in some patients came from surviving recipient T cells and thymic progenitors. T-cell numbers and diversity, one year after transplant, stemmed largely from T cells that were newly produced. Where alpha-beta T cells came from about two months after transplant was reportedly several hundred expanded graft clones.

The CDR3 runs 15 residues. V dropped 4 bases and J dropped 3 bases, with 15 bases sitting between them. CDR1 is MGHRA and CDR2 is YSYEKL in the germline V gene. Molecular barcoding with unique molecular identifiers was used for the TCRbeta library. Via MiXCR, TCRdb re-called the PCR reads, giving one row per CDR3 protein. In the table there are about 150,000 distinct CDR3 sequences, 8.5% to 14% of which are singletons. This clonotype was recorded many times. Its target is unknown. The clonotype originates from a boy aged 2 to 10 with acute myeloid leukemia, due to receive a stem cell transplant. The sequences come from PBMCs, collected before TCRalphabeta/CD19-depleted stem cell transplant. This chain uses TRBV4-1 with TRBJ1-2; the D gene is possibly TRBD1 (5 bases). CDR3 sequence: CASSPRGGAHYGYTF. CDR3 in DNA: TGCGCCAGCAGCCCCCGGGGAGGGGCTCACTATGGCTACACCTTC.